In its sample, the clone carrying this TCR beta chain was seen a few times. The data stem from a study of blood T cell repertoires in COVID-19. Study summary: Acute and convalescent COVID-19 specimens originated in the United States, Italy and Spain. PBMCs, B-cell-depleted T cells, or T cells provided the cDNA or gDNA that made up the material.

Original processing notes: Nucleated cell number was recorded as an estimate derived from reference gene primer amplification. Data came from immunoSEQ multiplex PCR; TCRdb stores just in-frame clones and leaves some out. V and J calls and clone size come straight from that table; D and trimming were deduced from the DNA. The sample carries a few hundred thousand clones, roughly 83% recorded once. CDR1 is SGHTS, CDR2 YDEGEE, per germline. The CDR3 contains 14 residues. V was shortened by 4 bases and J by 7 bases, with 12 bases between the two germline ends. The clonotype comes from a woman aged 45-65 years with acute or convalescent COVID-19. The specimen was peripheral blood. The chain joins TRBV5-8 to TRBJ1-6; TRBD1 is a possible D gene (5 bases). The CDR3 DNA reads TGTGCCAGCAGCCACGGCAGGGAAAATTCACCCCTCCACTTT. It yields the protein CASSHGRENSPLHF.